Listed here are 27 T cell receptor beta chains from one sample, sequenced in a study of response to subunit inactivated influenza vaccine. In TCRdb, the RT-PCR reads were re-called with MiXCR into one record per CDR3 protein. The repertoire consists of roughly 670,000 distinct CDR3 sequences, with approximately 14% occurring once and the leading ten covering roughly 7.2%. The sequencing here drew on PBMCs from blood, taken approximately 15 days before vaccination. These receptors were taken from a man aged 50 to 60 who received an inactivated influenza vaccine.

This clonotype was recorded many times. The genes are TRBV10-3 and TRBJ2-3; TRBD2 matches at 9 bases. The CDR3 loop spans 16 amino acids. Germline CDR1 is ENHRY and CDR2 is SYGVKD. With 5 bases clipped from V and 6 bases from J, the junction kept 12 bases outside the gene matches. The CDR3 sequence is CAISTGTSRQSDTQYF. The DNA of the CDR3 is TGTGCCATCAGTACCGGGACTAGCAGGCAGAGTGATACGCAGTATTTT.

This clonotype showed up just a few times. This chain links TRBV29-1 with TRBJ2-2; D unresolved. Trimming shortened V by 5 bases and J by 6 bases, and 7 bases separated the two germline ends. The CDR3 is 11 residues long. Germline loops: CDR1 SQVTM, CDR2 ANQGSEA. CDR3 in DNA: TGCAGCGTTATCAGCGCCGGGGAGCTGTTTTTT. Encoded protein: CSVISAGELFF.

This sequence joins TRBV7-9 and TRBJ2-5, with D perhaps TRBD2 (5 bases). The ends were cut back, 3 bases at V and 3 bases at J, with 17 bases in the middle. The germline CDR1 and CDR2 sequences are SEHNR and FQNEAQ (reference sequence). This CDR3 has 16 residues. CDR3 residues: CASSFSGKLGKETQYF. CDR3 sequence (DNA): TGTGCCAGCAGCTTTTCGGGGAAACTGGGCAAAGAGACCCAGTACTTC.

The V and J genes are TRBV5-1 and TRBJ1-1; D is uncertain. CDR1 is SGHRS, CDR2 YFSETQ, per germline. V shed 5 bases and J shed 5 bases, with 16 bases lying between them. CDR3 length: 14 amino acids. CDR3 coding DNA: TGCGCCAGCAGTTACACAAGACCGGGGACTGAAGCTTTCTTT. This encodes CASSYTRPGTEAFF.

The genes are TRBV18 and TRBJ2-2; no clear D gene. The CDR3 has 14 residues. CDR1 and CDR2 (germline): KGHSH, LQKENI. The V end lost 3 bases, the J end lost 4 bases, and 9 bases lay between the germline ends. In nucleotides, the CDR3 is TGTGCCAGCTCACCGGGCCAGTTCACCGGGGAGCTGTTTTTT. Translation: CASSPGQFTGELFF.

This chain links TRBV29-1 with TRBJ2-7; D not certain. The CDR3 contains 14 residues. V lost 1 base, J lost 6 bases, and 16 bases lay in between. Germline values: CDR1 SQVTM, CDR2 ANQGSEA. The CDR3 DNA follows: TGCAGCGTTGAAGTTTCCAGGCTAGTAACCGAGCAGTACTTC. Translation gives CSVEVSRLVTEQYF.

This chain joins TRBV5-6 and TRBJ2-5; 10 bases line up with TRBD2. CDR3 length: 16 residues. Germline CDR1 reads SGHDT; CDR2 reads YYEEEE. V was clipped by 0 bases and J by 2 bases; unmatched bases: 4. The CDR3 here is CASSLDTSGAQETQYF. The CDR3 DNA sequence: TGTGCCAGCAGCTTGGACACTAGCGGGGCTCAAGAGACCCAGTACTTC. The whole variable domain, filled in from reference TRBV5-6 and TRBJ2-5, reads DAGVTQSPTHLIKTRGQQVTLRCSPKSGHDTVSWYQQALGQGPQFIFQYYEEEERQRGNFPDRFSGHQFPNYSSELNVNALLLGDSALYLCASSLDTSGAQETQYFGPGTRLLVL.

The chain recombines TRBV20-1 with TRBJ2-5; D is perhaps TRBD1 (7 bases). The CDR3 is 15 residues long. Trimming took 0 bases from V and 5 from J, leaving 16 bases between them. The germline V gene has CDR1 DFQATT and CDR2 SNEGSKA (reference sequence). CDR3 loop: CSARDAYRGGETQYF. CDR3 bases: TGCAGTGCTAGAGATGCTTACAGGGGAGGTGAGACCCAGTACTTC.

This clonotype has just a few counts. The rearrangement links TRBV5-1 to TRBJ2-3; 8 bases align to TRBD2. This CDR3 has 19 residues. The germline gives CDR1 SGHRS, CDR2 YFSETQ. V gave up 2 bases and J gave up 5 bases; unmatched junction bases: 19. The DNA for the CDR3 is TGCGCCAGCAGCTTTGCCAGGGGACGAGCGGGAGTGAAGGGAGATACGCAGTATTTT. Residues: CASSFARGRAGVKGDTQYF.

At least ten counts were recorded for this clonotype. Here the CDR3 reads CAISGGTPSTDTQYF. The CDR3 DNA follows: TGTGCCATCAGTGGGGGTACCCCTAGCACAGATACGCAGTATTTT. The chain recombines TRBV10-3 with TRBJ2-3, with D unresolved. Trimming cost V 4 bases and J 0 bases, with 11 bases left between them. This CDR3 comprises 15 residues. Germline CDR1 and CDR2: ENHRY and SYGVKD.

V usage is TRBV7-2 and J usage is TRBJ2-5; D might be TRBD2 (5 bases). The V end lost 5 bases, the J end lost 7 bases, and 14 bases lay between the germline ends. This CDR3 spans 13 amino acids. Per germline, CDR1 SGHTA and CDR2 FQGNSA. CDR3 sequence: CASSPPGGSTQYF. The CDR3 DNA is TGTGCCAGCAGCCCACCAGGCGGGTCGACCCAGTACTTC.

The CDR3: CASSYIGPNTEAFF. The CDR3 DNA is TGTGCCAGCAGTTACATCGGGCCGAACACTGAAGCTTTCTTT. The genes are TRBV6-5 and TRBJ1-1; D remains unclear. V dropped 2 bases and J dropped 1 base, with 8 bases sitting between them. The CDR3 is made up of 14 amino acids. Germline values: CDR1 MNHEY, CDR2 SVGAGI.

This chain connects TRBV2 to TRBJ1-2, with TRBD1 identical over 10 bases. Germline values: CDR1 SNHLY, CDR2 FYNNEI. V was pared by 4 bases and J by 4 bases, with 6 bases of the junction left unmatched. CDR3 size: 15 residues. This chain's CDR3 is CASSATGTGVYGYTF. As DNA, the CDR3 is TGTGCCAGCAGTGCCACCGGGACAGGGGTCTATGGCTACACCTTC.

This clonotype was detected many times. The CDR3 loop is CASSSMGAYGYTF. DNA for the CDR3: TGTGCCAGCAGTTCGATGGGGGCCTATGGCTACACCTTC. The J gene is TRBJ1-2, the V gene TRBV28, with D maybe TRBD1 (6 bases). The ends were cut back, 4 bases at V and 4 bases at J, with 10 bases in the middle. CDR3 length equals 13 residues. CDR1 MDHEN and CDR2 SYDVKM come from the germline V gene.

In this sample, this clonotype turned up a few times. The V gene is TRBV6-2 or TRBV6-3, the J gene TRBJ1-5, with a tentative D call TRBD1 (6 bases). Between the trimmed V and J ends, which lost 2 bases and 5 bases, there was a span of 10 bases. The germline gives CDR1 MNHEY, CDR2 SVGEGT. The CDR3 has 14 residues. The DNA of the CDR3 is TGTGCCAGCAGTTACGGGGGACAACATCAGCCCCAGCATTTT. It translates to CASSYGGQHQPQHF.

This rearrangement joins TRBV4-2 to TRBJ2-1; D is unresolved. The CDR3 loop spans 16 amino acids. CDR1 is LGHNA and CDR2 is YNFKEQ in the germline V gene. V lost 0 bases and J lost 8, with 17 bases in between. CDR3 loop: CASSQDSTEILYEQFF. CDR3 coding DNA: TGTGCCAGCAGCCAAGACTCTACAGAGATACTGTATGAGCAGTTCTTC.

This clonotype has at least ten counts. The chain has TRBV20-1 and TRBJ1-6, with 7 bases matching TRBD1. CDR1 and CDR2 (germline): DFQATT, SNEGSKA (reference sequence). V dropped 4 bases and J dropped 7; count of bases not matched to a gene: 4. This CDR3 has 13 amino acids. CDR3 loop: CSAIPGQNSPLHF. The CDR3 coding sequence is TGCAGTGCTATACCGGGACAGAATTCACCCCTCCACTTT.

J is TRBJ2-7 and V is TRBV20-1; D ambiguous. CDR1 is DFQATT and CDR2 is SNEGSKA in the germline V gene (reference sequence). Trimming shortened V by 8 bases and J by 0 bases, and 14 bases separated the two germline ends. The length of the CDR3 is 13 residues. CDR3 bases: TGCAGTACCCAGAGGCACCTCTCCTACGAGCAGTACTTC. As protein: CSTQRHLSYEQYF.

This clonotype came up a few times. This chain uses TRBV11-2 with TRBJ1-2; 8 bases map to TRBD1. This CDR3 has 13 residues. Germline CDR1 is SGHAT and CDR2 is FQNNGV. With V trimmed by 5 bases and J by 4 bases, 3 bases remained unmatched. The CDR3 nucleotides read TGTGCCAGCAGCCCCCAGGGGGCCTATGGCTACACCTTC. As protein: CASSPQGAYGYTF.

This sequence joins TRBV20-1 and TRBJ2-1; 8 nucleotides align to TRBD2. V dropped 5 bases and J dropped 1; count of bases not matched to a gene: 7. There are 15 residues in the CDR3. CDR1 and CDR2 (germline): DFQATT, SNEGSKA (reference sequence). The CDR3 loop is CSALPGGLSYNEQFF. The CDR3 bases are TGCAGTGCTTTACCGGGGGGGTTATCCTACAATGAGCAGTTCTTC.

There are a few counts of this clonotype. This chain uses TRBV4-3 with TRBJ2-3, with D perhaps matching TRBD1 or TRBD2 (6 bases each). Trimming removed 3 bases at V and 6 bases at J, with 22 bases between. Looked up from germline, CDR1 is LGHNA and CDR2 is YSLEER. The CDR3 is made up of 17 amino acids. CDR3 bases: TGCGCCAGCAGCCAGGGTGGGGGCGGGACGTCATCGGATACGCAGTATTTT. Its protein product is CASSQGGGGTSSDTQYF.

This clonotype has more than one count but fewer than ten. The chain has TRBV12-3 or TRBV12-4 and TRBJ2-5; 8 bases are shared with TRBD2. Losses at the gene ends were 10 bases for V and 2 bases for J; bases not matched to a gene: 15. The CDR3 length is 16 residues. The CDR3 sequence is CATKPGGSGVQETQYF. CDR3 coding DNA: TGTGCCACCAAGCCCGGCGGTAGCGGGGTTCAAGAGACCCAGTACTTC.

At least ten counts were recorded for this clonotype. CDR3 in DNA: TGTGCCAGCAGTTTCTCAGGACAGGTCGACAAAAACATTCAGTACTTC. Protein sequence: CASSFSGQVDKNIQYF. The rearrangement uses TRBV28 and TRBJ2-4; 7 positions agree with TRBD1. J lost 3 bases, V lost 3 bases, and 8 bases had no gene match. Germline CDR1 reads MDHEN; CDR2 reads SYDVKM. The length of the CDR3 is 16 residues. The entire variable domain, with the rest obtained from reference TRBV28 and TRBJ2-4, is as follows: DVKVTQSSRYLVKRTGEKVFLECVQDMDHENMFWYRQDPGLGLRLIYFSYDVKMKEKGDIPEGYSVSREKKERFSLILESASTNQTSMYLCASSFSGQVDKNIQYFGAGTRLSVL.

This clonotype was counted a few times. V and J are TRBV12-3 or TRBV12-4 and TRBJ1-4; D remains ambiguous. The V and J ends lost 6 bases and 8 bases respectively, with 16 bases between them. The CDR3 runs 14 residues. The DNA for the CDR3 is TGTGCCAGCAGCCGAATGGGATCCCGGGAAAAACTGTTTTTT. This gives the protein CASSRMGSREKLFF.

The CDR3 coding sequence is TGTGCCAGCAGCTCTTTATCGGCGGGGACCCTCGATGGGGCCAACGTCCTGACTTTC. Its protein is CASSSLSAGTLDGANVLTF. This rearrangement joins TRBV11-2 to TRBJ2-6, with a tentative D call TRBD2 (6 bases). Germline V CDR1 and CDR2: SGHAT, FQNNGV. Trimming removed 4 bases from V and 3 bases from J, with 22 bases in between. The CDR3 covers 19 residues.

CDR3 DNA sequence: TGCAGCGTCCACAGGGGGTTTGACTACAATGAGCAGTTCTTC. Amino acid sequence: CSVHRGFDYNEQFF. This chain connects TRBV29-1 to TRBJ2-1; 8 nucleotides line up with TRBD1. Germline V gene lookup returns CDR1 SQVTM and CDR2 ANQGSEA. V shed 6 bases, J shed 3 bases, and the junction held 7 bases outside the gene matches. This CDR3 region has 14 residues.

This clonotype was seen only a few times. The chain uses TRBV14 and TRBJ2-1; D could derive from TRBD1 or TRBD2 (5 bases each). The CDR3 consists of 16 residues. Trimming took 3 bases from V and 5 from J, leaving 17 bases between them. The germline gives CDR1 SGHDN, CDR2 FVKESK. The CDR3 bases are TGTGCCAGCAGCCATACCGGGACGTATTATAACAATGAGCAGTTCTTC. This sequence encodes CASSHTGTYYNNEQFF.